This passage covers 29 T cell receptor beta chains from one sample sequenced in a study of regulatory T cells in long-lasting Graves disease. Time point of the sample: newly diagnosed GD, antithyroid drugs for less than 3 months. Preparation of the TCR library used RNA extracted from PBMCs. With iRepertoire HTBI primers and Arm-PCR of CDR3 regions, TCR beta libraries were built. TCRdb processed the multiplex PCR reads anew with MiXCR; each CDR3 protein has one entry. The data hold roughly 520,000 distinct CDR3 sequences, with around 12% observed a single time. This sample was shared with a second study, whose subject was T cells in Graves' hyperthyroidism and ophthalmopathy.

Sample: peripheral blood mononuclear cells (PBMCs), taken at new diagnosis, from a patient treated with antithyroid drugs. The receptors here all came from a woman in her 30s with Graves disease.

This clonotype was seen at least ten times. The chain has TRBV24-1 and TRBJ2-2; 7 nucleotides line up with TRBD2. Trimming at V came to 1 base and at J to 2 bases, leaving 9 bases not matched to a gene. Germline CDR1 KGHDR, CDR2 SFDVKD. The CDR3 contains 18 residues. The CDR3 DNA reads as TGTGCCACCAGTGATTTCCCGGGGGAGGGAGTTAACACCGGGGAGCTGTTTTTT. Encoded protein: CATSDFPGEGVNTGELFF.

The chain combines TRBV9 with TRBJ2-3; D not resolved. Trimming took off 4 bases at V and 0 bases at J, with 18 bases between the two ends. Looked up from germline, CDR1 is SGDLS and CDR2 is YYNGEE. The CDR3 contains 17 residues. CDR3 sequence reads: CASSPPPGTSSTDTQYF. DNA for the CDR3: TGTGCCAGCAGCCCCCCCCCGGGTACCTCCAGCACAGATACGCAGTATTTT.

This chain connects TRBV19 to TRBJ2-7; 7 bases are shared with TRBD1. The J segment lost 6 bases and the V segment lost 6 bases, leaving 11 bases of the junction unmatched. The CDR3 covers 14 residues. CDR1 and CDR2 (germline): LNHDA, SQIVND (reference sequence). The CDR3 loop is CASRESTGLFEQYF. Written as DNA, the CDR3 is TGTGCCAGTAGAGAATCGACAGGGCTGTTCGAGCAGTACTTC.

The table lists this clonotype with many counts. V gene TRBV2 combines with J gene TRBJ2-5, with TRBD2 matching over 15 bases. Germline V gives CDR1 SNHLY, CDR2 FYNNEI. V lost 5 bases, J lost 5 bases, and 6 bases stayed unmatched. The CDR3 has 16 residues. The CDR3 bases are TGTGCCAGCAGTCCCTGGACTAGCGGGAGGGCCGAGACCCAGTACTTC. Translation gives CASSPWTSGRAETQYF.

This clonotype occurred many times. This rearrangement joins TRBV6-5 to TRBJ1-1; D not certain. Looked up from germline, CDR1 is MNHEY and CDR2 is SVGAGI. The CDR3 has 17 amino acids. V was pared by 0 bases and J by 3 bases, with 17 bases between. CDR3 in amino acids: CASSYSVGALDYTEAFF. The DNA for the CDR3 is TGTGCCAGCAGTTACTCGGTTGGAGCACTTGACTACACTGAAGCTTTCTTT.

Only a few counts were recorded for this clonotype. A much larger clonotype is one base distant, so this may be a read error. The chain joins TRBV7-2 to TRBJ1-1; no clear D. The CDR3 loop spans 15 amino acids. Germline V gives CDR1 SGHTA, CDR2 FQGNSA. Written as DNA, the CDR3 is TGTGCCAGCGGCTTAGTAGGCGGGGTGAACACTGAAGCTTTCTTT. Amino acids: CASGLVGGVNTEAFF.

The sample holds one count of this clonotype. This chain's CDR3 is CASRGRAGRADYEQYF. CDR3 coding DNA: TGTGCCAGCCGCGGGCGGGCGGGGAGGGCCGATTACGAGCAGTACTTC. The chain recombines TRBV28 with TRBJ2-7; 7 bases fit TRBD2. The V gene's germline CDR1 is MDHEN and CDR2 SYDVKM. The CDR3 runs to 16 residues. Germline trimming cut 8 bases from V and 4 bases from J; bases unmatched to any gene: 17. The whole variable domain, filled in from reference TRBV28 and TRBJ2-7, reads DVKVTQSSRYLVKRTGEKVFLECVQDMDHENMFWYRQDPGLGLRLIYFSYDVKMKEKGDIPEGYSVSREKKERFSLILESASTNQTSMYLCASRGRAGRADYEQYFGPGTRLTVT.

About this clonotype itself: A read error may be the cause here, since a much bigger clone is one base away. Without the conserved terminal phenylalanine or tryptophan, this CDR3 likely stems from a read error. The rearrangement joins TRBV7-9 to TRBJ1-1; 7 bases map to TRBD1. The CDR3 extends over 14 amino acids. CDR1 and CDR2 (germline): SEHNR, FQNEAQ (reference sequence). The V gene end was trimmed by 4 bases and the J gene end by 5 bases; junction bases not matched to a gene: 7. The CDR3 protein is CASSYRGGGTEAFV. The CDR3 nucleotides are TGTGCCAGCAGCTACAGGGGAGGAGGAACTGAAGCTTTCGTT.

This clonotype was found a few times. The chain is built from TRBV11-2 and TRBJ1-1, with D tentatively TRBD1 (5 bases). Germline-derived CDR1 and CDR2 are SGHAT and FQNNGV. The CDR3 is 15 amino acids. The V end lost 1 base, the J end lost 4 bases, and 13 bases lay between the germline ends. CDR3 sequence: CASSLVAGFATEAFF. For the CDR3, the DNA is TGTGCCAGCAGCTTAGTTGCAGGGTTTGCCACTGAAGCTTTCTTT.

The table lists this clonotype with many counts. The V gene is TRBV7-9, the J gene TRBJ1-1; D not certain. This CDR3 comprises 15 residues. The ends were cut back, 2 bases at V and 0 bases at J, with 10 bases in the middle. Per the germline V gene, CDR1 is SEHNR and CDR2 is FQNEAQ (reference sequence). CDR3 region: CASSLRAAVNTEAFF. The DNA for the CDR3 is TGTGCCAGCAGCTTACGGGCAGCCGTGAACACTGAAGCTTTCTTT.

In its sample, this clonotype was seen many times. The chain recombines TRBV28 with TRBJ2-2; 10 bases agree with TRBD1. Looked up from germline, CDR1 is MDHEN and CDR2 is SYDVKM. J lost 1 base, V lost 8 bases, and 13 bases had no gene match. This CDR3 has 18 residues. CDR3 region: CASPSSSGTGENTGELFF. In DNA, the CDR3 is TGTGCCAGCCCAAGTAGTTCCGGGACAGGGGAGAACACCGGGGAGCTGTTTTTT.

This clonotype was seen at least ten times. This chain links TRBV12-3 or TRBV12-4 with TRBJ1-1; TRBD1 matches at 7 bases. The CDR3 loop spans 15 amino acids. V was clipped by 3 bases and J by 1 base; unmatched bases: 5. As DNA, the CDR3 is TGTGCCAGCAGTTTTGGGACAGTCTCGAACACTGAAGCTTTCTTT. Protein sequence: CASSFGTVSNTEAFF.

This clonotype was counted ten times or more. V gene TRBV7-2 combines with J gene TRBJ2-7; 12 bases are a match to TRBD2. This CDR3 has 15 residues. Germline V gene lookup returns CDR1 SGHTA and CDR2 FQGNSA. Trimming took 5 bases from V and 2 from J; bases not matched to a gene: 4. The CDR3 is CASSRWTSGTYEQYF. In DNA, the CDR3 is TGTGCCAGCAGCCGATGGACTAGCGGGACCTACGAGCAGTACTTC.

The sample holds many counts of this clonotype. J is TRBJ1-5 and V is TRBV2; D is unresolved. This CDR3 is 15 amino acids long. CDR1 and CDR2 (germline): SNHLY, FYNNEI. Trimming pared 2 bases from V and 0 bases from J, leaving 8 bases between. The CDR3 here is CASSEIGYSNQPQHF. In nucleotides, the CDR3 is TGTGCCAGCAGTGAAATTGGATATAGCAATCAGCCCCAGCATTTT.

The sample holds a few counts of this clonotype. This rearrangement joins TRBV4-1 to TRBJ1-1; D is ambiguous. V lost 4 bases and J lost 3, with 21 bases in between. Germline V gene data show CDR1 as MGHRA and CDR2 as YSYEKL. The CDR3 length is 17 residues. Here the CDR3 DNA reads TGCGCCAGCAGCCTGGCTTCGCGTGGAAGGAGCGACACTGAAGCTTTCTTT. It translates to CASSLASRGRSDTEAFF.

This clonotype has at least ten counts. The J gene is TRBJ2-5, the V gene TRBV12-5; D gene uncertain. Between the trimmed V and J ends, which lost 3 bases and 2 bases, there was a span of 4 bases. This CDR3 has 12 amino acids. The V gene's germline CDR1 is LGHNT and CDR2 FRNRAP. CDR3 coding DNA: TGTGCTAGTGGTTTATCACAAGAGACCCAGTACTTC. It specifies CASGLSQETQYF.

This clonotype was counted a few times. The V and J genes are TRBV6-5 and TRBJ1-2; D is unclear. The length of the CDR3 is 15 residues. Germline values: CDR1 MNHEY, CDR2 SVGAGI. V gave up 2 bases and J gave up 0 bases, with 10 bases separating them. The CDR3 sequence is CASSYVEGANYGYTF. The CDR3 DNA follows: TGTGCCAGCAGTTACGTGGAGGGAGCTAACTATGGCTACACCTTC.

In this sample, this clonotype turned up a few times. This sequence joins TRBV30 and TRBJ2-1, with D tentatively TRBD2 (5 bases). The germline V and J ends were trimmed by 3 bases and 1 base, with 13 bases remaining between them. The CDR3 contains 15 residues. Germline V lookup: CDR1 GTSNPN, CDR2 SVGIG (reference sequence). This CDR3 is CAWRPLRVSYNEQFF. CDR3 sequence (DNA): TGTGCCTGGAGACCTTTGAGGGTATCCTACAATGAGCAGTTCTTC.

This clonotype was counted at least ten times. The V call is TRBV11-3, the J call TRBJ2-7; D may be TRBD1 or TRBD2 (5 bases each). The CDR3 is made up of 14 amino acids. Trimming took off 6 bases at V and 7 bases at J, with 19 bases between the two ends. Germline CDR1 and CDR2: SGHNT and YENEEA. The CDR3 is CASRSGRSKTEQYF. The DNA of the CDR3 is TGTGCCAGCAGATCGGGACGGAGCAAGACGGAGCAGTACTTC.

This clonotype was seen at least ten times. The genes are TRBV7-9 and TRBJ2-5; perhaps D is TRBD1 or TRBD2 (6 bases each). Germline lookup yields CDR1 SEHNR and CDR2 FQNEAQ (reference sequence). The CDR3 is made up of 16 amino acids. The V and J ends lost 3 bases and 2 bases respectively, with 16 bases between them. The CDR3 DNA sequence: TGTGCCAGCAGCTTTCGACAGGAGGGCCCTCAAGAGACCCAGTACTTC. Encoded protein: CASSFRQEGPQETQYF.

CDR3 DNA: TGCGCCACTTCAAACAGAGCGGGCACTGAAGCTTTCTTT. It codes for CATSNRAGTEAFF. V usage is TRBV10-1 and J usage is TRBJ1-1; D unclear. There are 13 residues in the CDR3. V lost 10 bases, J lost 4 bases, and 16 bases lay in between. The V gene's germline CDR1 is WNHNN and CDR2 SYGVQD (reference sequence).

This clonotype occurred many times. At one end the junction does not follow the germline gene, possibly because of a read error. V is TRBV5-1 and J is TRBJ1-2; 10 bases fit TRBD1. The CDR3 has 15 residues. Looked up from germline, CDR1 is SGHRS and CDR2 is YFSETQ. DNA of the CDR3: TGTGCCAGCAGCGCCGACAGGGGGCTAAGCTATGGCTACACCTTC. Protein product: CASSADRGLSYGYTF.

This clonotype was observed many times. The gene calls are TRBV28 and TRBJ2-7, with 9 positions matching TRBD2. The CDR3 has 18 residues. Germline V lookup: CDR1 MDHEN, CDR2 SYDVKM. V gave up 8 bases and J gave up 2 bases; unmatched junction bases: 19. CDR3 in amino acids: CASWGRGPRGTSPYEQYF. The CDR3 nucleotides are TGTGCCAGCTGGGGCCGGGGCCCGAGGGGGACTAGCCCCTACGAGCAGTACTTC.

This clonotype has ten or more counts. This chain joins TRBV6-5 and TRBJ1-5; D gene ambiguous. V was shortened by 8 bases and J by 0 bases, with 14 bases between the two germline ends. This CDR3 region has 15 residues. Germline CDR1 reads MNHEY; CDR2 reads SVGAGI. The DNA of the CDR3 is TGTGCCAGCGGTTCCAGGAGTTATAGCAATCAGCCCCAGCATTTT. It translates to CASGSRSYSNQPQHF.

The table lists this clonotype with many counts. The CDR3, as DNA: TGCAGTGCTAATAAAAACAGGGGGGACGGCTACACCTTC. It codes for CSANKNRGDGYTF. This chain uses TRBV20-1 with TRBJ1-2; 8 nucleotides line up with TRBD1. This CDR3 comprises 13 residues. The V and J ends lost 4 bases and 8 bases, in that order; junction bases with no gene match: 9. Germline CDR1 is DFQATT and CDR2 is SNEGSKA (reference sequence).

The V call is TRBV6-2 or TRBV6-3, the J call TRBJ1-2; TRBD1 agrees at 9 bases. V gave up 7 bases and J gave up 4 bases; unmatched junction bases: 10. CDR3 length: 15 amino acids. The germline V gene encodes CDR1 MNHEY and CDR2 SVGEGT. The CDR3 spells CASTRGQGIAYGYTF. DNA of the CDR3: TGTGCCAGCACCAGGGGACAGGGCATCGCCTATGGCTACACCTTC.

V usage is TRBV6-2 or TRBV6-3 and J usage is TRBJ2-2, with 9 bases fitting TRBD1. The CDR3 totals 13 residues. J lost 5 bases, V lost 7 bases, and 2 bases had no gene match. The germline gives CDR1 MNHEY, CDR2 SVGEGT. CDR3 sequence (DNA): TGTGCCAGCATAGGACAGGGGACCGGGGAGCTGTTTTTT. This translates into CASIGQGTGELFF.

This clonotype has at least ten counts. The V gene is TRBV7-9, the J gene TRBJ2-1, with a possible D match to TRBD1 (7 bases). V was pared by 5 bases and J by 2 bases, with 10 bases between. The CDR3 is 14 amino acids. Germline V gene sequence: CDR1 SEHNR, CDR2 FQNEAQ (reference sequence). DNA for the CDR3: TGTGCCAGCAGCCAGGGGGGAACCTACAATGAGCAGTTCTTC. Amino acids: CASSQGGTYNEQFF. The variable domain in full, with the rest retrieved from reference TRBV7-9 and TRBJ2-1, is DTGVSQNPRHKITKRGQNVTFRCDPISEHNRLYWYRQTLGQGPEFLTYFQNEAQLEKSRLLSDRFSAERPKGSFSTLEIQRTEQGDSAMYLCASSQGGTYNEQFFGPGTRLTVL.

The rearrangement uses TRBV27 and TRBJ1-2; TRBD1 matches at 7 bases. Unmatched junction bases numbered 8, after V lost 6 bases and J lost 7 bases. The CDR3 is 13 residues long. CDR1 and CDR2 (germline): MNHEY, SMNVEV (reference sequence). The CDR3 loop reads CASSSTGILGYTF. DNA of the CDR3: TGTGCCAGCAGCTCGACAGGGATTCTTGGCTACACCTTC.